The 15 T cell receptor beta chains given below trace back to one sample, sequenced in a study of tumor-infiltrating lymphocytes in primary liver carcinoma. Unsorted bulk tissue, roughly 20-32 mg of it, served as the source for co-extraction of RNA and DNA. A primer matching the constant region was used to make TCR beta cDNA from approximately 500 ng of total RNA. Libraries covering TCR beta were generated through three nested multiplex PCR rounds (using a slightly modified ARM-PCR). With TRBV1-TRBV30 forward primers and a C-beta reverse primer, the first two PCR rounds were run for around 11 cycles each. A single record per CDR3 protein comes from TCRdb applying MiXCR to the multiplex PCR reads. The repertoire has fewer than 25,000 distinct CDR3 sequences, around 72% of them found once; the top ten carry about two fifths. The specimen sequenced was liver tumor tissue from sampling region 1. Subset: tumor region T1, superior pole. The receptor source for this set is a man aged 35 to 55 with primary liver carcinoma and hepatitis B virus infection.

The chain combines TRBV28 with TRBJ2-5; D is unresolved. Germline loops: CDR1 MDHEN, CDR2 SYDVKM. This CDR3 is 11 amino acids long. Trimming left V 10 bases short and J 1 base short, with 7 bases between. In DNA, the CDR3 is TGTGCCAACACCCCCCAAGAGACCCAGTACTTC. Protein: CANTPQETQYF. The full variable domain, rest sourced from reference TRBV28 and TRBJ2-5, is DVKVTQSSRYLVKRTGEKVFLECVQDMDHENMFWYRQDPGLGLRLIYFSYDVKMKEKGDIPEGYSVSREKKERFSLILESASTNQTSMYLCANTPQETQYFGPGTRLLVL.

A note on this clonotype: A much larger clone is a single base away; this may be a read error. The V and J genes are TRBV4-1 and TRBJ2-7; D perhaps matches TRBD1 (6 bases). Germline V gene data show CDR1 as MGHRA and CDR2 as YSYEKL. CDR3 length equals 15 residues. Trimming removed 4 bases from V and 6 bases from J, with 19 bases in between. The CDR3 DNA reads TGCGCCAGCAGCCCTAGGGGGATAGGGACCTCCGAGCAGTACTTC. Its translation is CASSPRGIGTSEQYF.

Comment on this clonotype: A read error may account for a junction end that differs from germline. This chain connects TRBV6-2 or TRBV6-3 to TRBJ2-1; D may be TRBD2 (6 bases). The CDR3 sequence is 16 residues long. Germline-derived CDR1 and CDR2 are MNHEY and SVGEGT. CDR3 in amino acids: CASRRLGVANYNEHFF. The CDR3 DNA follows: TGTGCCAGCAGAAGACTAGGGGTGGCCAACTACAATGAGCACTTCTTC.

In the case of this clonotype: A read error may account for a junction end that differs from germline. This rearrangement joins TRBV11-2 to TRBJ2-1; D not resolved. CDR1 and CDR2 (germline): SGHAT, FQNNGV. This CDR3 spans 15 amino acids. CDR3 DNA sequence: TGTACCAGCAGCTTAGCTGCAGGAATTGTCAATGAGCAATTCTTC. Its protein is CTSSLAAGIVNEQFF. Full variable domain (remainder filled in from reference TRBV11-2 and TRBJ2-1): EAGVAQSPRYKIIEKRQSVAFWCNPISGHATLYWYQQILGQGPKLLIQFQNNGVVDDSQLPKDRFSAERLKGVDSTLKIQPAKLEDSAVYLCTSSLAAGIVNEQFFGPGTRLTVL.

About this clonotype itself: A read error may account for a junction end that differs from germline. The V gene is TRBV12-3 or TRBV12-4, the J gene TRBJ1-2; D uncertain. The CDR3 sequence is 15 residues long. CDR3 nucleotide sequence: TGTTCCAGCAGCCTCGGAGAGGAGGCAAACTATGGCTACACCTTC. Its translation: CSSSLGEEANYGYTF.

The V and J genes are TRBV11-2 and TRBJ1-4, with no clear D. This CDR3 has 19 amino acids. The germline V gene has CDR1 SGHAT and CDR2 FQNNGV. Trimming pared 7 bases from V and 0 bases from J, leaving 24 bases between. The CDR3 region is CASNPKRQMTSATNEKLFF. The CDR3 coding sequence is TGTGCCAGCAATCCGAAGCGTCAAATGACGTCCGCAACTAATGAAAAACTGTTTTTT. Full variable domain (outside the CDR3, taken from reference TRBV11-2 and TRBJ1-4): EAGVAQSPRYKIIEKRQSVAFWCNPISGHATLYWYQQILGQGPKLLIQFQNNGVVDDSQLPKDRFSAERLKGVDSTLKIQPAKLEDSAVYLCASNPKRQMTSATNEKLFFGSGTQLSVL.

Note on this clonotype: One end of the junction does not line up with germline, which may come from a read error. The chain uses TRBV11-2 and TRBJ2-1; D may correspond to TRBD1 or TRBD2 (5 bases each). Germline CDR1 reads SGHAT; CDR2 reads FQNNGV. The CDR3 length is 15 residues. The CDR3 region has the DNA TGTGCCAGCAACTTAGCTCGGGGCTCGATGAATGAGCAGTTCTTC. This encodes CASNLARGSMNEQFF. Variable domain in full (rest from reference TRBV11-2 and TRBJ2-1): EAGVAQSPRYKIIEKRQSVAFWCNPISGHATLYWYQQILGQGPKLLIQFQNNGVVDDSQLPKDRFSAERLKGVDSTLKIQPAKLEDSAVYLCASNLARGSMNEQFFGPGTRLTVL.

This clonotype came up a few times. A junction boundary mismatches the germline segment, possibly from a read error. CDR3 loop: CTSSPLVGLAGSTNTGELFF. CDR3 bases: TGTACCAGCAGTCCGCTCGTGGGACTAGCGGGGTCAACGAACACCGGGGAGTTGTTTTTT. The chain employs TRBV6-6 and TRBJ2-2, with 13 bases fitting TRBD2. The CDR3 is made up of 20 amino acids. The V gene's germline CDR1 is MNHNY and CDR2 SVGAGI (reference sequence).

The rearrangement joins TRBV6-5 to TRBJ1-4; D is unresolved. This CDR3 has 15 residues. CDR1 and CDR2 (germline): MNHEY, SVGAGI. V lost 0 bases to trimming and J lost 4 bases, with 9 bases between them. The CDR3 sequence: CASSYSRGINEKLFF. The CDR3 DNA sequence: TGTGCCAGCAGTTACTCCCGGGGAATTAATGAAAAACTGTTTTTT.

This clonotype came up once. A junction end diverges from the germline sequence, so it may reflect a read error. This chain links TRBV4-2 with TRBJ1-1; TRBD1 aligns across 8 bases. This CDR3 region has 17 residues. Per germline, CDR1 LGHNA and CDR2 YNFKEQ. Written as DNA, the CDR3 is TGTGCCAACAGCCAAGGATACGGACAGGGTTTTTGGACTGAAGCTTTCTTT. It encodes CANSQGYGQGFWTEAFF.

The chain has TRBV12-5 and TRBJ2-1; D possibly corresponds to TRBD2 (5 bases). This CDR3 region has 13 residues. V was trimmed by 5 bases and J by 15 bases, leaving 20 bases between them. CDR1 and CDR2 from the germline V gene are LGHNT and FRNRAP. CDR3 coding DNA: TGTGCTAGTGGTCCCGGGATAGTAGATAAGCTGTTCTTC. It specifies CASGPGIVDKLFF.

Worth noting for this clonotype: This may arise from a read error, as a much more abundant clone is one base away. The CDR3 DNA is TGCAGTACTAGTCATGAGAGCCAGTATTTC. Translating it yields CSTSHESQYF. The chain joins TRBV20-1 to TRBJ2-5; weak D call: TRBD2 (5 bases). Germline V gene data show CDR1 as DFQATT and CDR2 as SNEGSKA (reference sequence). The CDR3 is 10 residues long.

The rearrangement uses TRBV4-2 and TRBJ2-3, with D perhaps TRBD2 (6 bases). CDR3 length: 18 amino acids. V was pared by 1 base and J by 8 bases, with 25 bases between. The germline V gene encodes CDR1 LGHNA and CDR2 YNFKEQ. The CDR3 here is CASSQVALLSGATTTQYF. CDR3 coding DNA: TGTGCCAGCAGCCAAGTGGCGCTTCTATCGGGAGCGACAACTACGCAGTATTTT.

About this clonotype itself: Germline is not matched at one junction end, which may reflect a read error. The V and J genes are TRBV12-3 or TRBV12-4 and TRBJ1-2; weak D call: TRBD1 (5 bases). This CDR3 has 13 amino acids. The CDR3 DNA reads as TGTGCTAGCAGTTTTAGGGGAGCGGGGGGCTACACCTTC. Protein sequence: CASSFRGAGGYTF.

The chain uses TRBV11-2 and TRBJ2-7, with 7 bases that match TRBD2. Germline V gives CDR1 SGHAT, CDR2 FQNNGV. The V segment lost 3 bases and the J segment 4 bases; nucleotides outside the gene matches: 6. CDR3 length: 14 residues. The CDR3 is CASSFAGAVYEQYF. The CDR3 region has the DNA TGTGCCAGCAGCTTTGCGGGAGCTGTATACGAGCAGTACTTC.